The T cell receptor beta chain described here comes from a study of response to subunit inactivated influenza vaccine. TCRdb re-derived calls from the RT-PCR reads in MiXCR, one entry per CDR3 protein. In the table there are about 540,000 distinct CDR3 sequences, 20% to 25% of which are singletons. This CDR3 has 12 residues. Germline V lookup: CDR1 SGHTA, CDR2 FQGNSA. Trimming cost V 5 bases and J 6 bases, with 11 bases left between them. This sample also belongs to another study, concerning T cells expressing NK-cell markers. This second study says: Libraries used 5'RACE template switching adding universal primer site and UMIs. Sorted CD3+CD56+NKG2C+, CD3+CD56+NKG2C- and CD3+CD56-NKG2C+ T cells provided the TCR beta repertoires. It is unclear if expanded NKG2C-expressing clones target HCMV antigens.

The TCR comes from a man aged 50 or older who received an inactivated influenza vaccine. The chain carries TRBV7-2 and TRBJ2-7; D is ambiguous. Sample: CD4+ T cells sorted from PBMCs, taken approximately 13 days after vaccination. CDR3 amino acids: CASSRLGFEQYF. Here the CDR3 DNA reads TGTGCCAGCAGCCGTTTAGGGTTCGAGCAGTACTTC.